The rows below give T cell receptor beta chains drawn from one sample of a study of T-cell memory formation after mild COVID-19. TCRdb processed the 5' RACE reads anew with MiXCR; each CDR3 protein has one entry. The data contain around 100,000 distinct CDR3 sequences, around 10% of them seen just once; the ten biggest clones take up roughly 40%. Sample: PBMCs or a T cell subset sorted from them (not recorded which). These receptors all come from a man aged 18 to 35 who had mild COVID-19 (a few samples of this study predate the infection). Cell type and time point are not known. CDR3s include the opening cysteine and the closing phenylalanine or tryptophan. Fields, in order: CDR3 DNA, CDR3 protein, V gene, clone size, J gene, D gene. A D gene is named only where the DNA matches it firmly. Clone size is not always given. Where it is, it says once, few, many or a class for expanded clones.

DNA: TGCGCCAGCAGCTTACTACAGGGTGCCCATGTTGAAAAACTGTTTTTT; CDR3: CASSLLQGAHVEKLFF; V: TRBV5-1; size: .; J: TRBJ1-4; D: .
DNA: TGCGCCAGCAGCCAGACGGGGCTGAACACTGAAGCTTTCTTT; CDR3: CASSQTGLNTEAFF; V: TRBV4-1; size: few; J: TRBJ1-1; D: .
DNA: TGCAGCGTTGAGGGGGCAGGGGAGACCTACGAGCAGTACTTC; CDR3: CSVEGAGETYEQYF; V: TRBV29-1; size: few; J: TRBJ2-7; D: .
DNA: TGCGCCAGCAGATTCGGGACAGACAACGGGTCACCCCTCCACTTT; CDR3: CASRFGTDNGSPLHF; V: TRBV5-1; size: many; J: TRBJ1-6; D: TRBD1
DNA: TGCGCCAGCAGCCAAGTTGGGCTAGCTACCACAGATACGCAGTATTTT; CDR3: CASSQVGLATTDTQYF; V: TRBV4-3; size: few; J: TRBJ2-3; D: .
DNA: TGTGCCAGCAGGGCCTGGAATGAGCAGTTCTTC; CDR3: CASRAWNEQFF; V: TRBV12-3/TRBV12-4; size: .; J: TRBJ2-1; D: .
DNA: TGTGCCAGCAGTGGTTTTAGGGGCAATCAGCCCCAGCATTTT; CDR3: CASSGFRGNQPQHF; V: TRBV27; size: few; J: TRBJ1-5; D: .
DNA: TGTGCCAGCAGCTCTCGGTTACAGGGGAGGGGAACTGAAGCTTTCTTT; CDR3: CASSSRLQGRGTEAFF; V: TRBV7-9; size: few; J: TRBJ1-1; D: TRBD1
DNA: TGTGGCAGCAGCGGTTTGACAGGCTCCTACGAGCAGTACTTC; CDR3: CGSSGLTGSYEQYF; V: TRBV11-2; size: few; J: TRBJ2-7; D: .
DNA: TGTGCCAGCAGCCGCGTCCGGGATAATCAGCCCCAGCATTTT; CDR3: CASSRVRDNQPQHF; V: TRBV5-6; size: .; J: TRBJ1-5; D: .
DNA: TGTGCCAGCAGTTACTCTCGGGGCTACGAGCAGTACTTC; CDR3: CASSYSRGYEQYF; V: TRBV6-6; size: few; J: TRBJ2-7; D: .
DNA: TGTGCCAGCAGCCCCACGGTCGGCAGCCGAAGGGAAAAACTGTTTTTT; CDR3: CASSPTVGSRREKLFF; V: TRBV4-2; size: .; J: TRBJ1-4; D: .
DNA: TGCGCCAGCAGTCCTCCAAGGGGTGAAGCTTTCTTT; CDR3: CASSPPRGEAFF; V: TRBV4-1; size: few; J: TRBJ1-1; D: .
DNA: TGTGCCAGCAGTTACGTAGGTGCCGAGACCCAGTACTTC; CDR3: CASSYVGAETQYF; V: TRBV6-6; size: few; J: TRBJ2-5; D: .
DNA: TGTGCCAGCAGGCCCACCTTAGAGACCCAGTACTTC; CDR3: CASRPTLETQYF; V: TRBV7-8; size: .; J: TRBJ2-5; D: .
DNA: TGTGCCAGCAGCACCGATATTGCAGCAGATACGCAGTATTTT; CDR3: CASSTDIAADTQYF; V: TRBV7-3; size: few; J: TRBJ2-3; D: .
DNA: TGCGCCAGCAGCCAGGAACTCACCGGGGGGAGCACAGATACGCAGTATTTT; CDR3: CASSQELTGGSTDTQYF; V: TRBV4-3; size: .; J: TRBJ2-3; D: TRBD2
DNA: TGTGCCAGCAACTCCGGGGGGGGCGGCTACGAGCAGTACTTC; CDR3: CASNSGGGGYEQYF; V: TRBV27; size: .; J: TRBJ2-7; D: TRBD2
DNA: TGCAGTGCTACCTCGGGACGATTAAATGGTGTGCAGTTCTTC; CDR3: CSATSGRLNGVQFF; V: TRBV20-1; size: few; J: TRBJ2-1; D: .
DNA: TGTGCCAGCAGCTTAGTTGCAACTAATGAAAAACTGTTTTTT; CDR3: CASSLVATNEKLFF; V: TRBV11-2; size: few; J: TRBJ1-4; D: .
DNA: TGCGCCAGCAGCAGGAAGGACAGGGGAGGCACTGAAGCTTTCTTT; CDR3: CASSRKDRGGTEAFF; V: TRBV4-1; size: .; J: TRBJ1-1; D: TRBD1
DNA: TGTGCCAGCAGCGGAGGGGCTGAAGCTTTCTTT; CDR3: CASSGGAEAFF; V: TRBV11-2; size: few; J: TRBJ1-1; D: .
DNA: TGCGCCAGCAGCTTGGAGACAGGGGGCAGCGAGCAGTACTTC; CDR3: CASSLETGGSEQYF; V: TRBV5-1; size: .; J: TRBJ2-7; D: TRBD1
DNA: TGTGCCAGCAGTTACCTACGGGACAGAAGGGAAGAAGAGACCCAGTACTTC; CDR3: CASSYLRDRREEETQYF; V: TRBV6-2/TRBV6-3; size: few; J: TRBJ2-5; D: TRBD1
DNA: TGTGCCAGCAGCCCTCAGGGGGAGACCCAGTACTTC; CDR3: CASSPQGETQYF; V: TRBV7-2; size: .; J: TRBJ2-5; D: .
DNA: TGCGCCAGCAGCCCAGGACTAGCGGGGGGCGGCACAGATACGCAGTATTTT; CDR3: CASSPGLAGGGTDTQYF; V: TRBV4-3; size: many; J: TRBJ2-3; D: TRBD2
DNA: TGTGCCATCCGTGATACGGTGGGTCCTTTGGACATTCAGTACTTC; CDR3: CAIRDTVGPLDIQYF; V: TRBV6-2/TRBV6-3; size: .; J: TRBJ2-4; D: .
DNA: TGTGCCAGCAGTCCAGGGCCGAGAGGTAGCAATCAGCCCCAGCATTTT; CDR3: CASSPGPRGSNQPQHF; V: TRBV12-3/TRBV12-4; size: .; J: TRBJ1-5; D: .
DNA: TGCGCCAGCAGCCAAGATACAATTGCGGTTCTCTCCTACGAGCAGTACTTC; CDR3: CASSQDTIAVLSYEQYF; V: TRBV4-1; size: .; J: TRBJ2-7; D: .
DNA: TGTGCCAGCAGTGCCGGGTCACCCCTCCACTTT; CDR3: CASSAGSPLHF; V: TRBV6-2/TRBV6-3; size: .; J: TRBJ1-6; D: .
DNA: TGTGCCAGCAGCACGCCCCGGGACAGACTTTATGCGGGCTACACCTTC; CDR3: CASSTPRDRLYAGYTF; V: TRBV5-4; size: .; J: TRBJ1-2; D: TRBD1
DNA: TGTGCCAGCAATTTGCCAAGTCCGTCTGGGGCCAACGTCCTGACTTTC; CDR3: CASNLPSPSGANVLTF; V: TRBV6-2/TRBV6-3; size: few; J: TRBJ2-6; D: .
DNA: TGTGCCATCAGTGAGTCGAATGGGTTACCCTACGAGCAGTACTTC; CDR3: CAISESNGLPYEQYF; V: TRBV10-3; size: many; J: TRBJ2-7; D: .
DNA: TGTGCCAGCAGCTTAGGCTCCGGGACTACTTCACCCCTCCACTTT; CDR3: CASSLGSGTTSPLHF; V: TRBV7-2; size: .; J: TRBJ1-6; D: .
DNA: TGTGCCAGCAGACCCAGGGTCACCGGGGAGCTGTTTTTT; CDR3: CASRPRVTGELFF; V: TRBV6-2/TRBV6-3; size: .; J: TRBJ2-2; D: .
DNA: TGCAGCGTTGAAAGGGGTACCAACGTCCTGACTTTC; CDR3: CSVERGTNVLTF; V: TRBV29-1; size: few; J: TRBJ2-6; D: .
DNA: TGTGCCAGCAGCGGAGGGGAGGTTTCTCGCACCGGGGAGCTGTTTTTT; CDR3: CASSGGEVSRTGELFF; V: TRBV7-9; size: .; J: TRBJ2-2; D: .
DNA: TGTGCCAGCAGCCCCCCCGACAGGATCAATGAGCAGTTCTTC; CDR3: CASSPPDRINEQFF; V: TRBV5-5; size: few; J: TRBJ2-1; D: .
DNA: TGTGCCAGCAGCCCCATGACGGTTACTAGCACAGATACGCAGTATTTT; CDR3: CASSPMTVTSTDTQYF; V: TRBV9; size: .; J: TRBJ2-3; D: .